This TCR beta chain was identified during a study of T cells in Graves' hyperthyroidism and ophthalmopathy. Study-level results: Also found in blood were most expanded thyroid clonotypes above 0.001.

V was trimmed by 8 bases and J by 2 bases, leaving 14 bases between them. CDR3 length: 13 amino acids. The germline V gene encodes CDR1 DFQATT and CDR2 SNEGSKA (reference sequence). Those with hyperthyroidism were 18 to 65 years old, newly diagnosed, and ill for under 2 months. The sample of blood was obtained at first hyperthyroidism diagnosis (before any ophthalmopathy symptoms). The source material, RNA transcripts, was used to amplify TCR beta CDR3 regions. The TCR CDR3 was amplified in a first-round RT-PCR using the HTBI primer set. TCRdb re-called the multiplex PCR reads through MiXCR, storing one row per CDR3 protein. In the table there are 300,000 to 450,000 distinct CDR3 sequences, 15% to 19% of which are singletons. A remark on this clonotype: Its antigen remains unknown.

The V call is TRBV20-1, the J call TRBJ2-3, with a possible D match to TRBD1 (6 bases). This clonotype was sampled from a woman between 18 and 29 years old with Graves' hyperthyroidism that later progressed to Graves' ophthalmopathy. Sequencing used blood. This CDR3 is CSPLDRITDTQYF. The DNA of the CDR3 is TGCAGTCCTTTAGACAGGATCACAGATACGCAGTATTTT.